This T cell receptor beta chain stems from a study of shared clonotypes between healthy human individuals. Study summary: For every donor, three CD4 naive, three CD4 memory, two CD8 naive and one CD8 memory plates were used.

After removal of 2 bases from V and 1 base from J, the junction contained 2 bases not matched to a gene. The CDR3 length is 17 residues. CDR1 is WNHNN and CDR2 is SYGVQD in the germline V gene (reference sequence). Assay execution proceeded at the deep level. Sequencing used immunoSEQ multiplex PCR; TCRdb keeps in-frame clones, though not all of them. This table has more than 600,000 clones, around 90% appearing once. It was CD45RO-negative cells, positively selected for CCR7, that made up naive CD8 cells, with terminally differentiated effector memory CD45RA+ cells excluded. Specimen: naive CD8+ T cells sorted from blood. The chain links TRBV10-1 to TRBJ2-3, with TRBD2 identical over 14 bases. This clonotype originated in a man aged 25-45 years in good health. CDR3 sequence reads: CASSETGLAGGTDTQYF. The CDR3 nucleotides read TGCGCCAGCAGTGAGACGGGACTAGCGGGAGGCACAGATACGCAGTATTTT.